This T cell receptor (beta chain) was sequenced for a study of cytomegalovirus exposure and HLA in healthy donors. General study points: A later analysis reportedly found fewer N-insertions in an Asian-associated ancestry cluster than the roughly 680-donor mean.

As concerns this clone: Antigen specificity is unknown.

The PCR employed 60 Vbeta primers together with 13 Jbeta primers. Generated by immunoSEQ multiplex PCR, the TCRdb table keeps only in-frame clones and is missing some. The top ten clones hold roughly 11% of a sample with approximately 100,000 clones, over 70% of them seen once. The V and J ends lost 5 bases and 1 base respectively, with 11 bases between them. Germline V CDR1 and CDR2: PRHDT, FYEKMQ (reference sequence). There are 14 residues in the CDR3. The chain is built from TRBV13 and TRBJ1-1; the D gene is possibly TRBD1 (5 bases). The clonotype originates from a young man in good health and CMV-seropositive. The sample consisted of PBMCs. The CDR3: CASSRGLSNTEAFF. In nucleotides, the CDR3 is TGTGCCAGCAGCCGGGGACTCTCGAACACTGAAGCTTTCTTT.